This record looks at one T cell receptor beta chain sequence and its context. This clonotype has a handful of counts. Its cognate antigen has yet to be identified. Base quality data are lacking; no much larger clone is found one base away. Spanning cysteine to phenylalanine, the CDR3 consists of 14 amino acids. Only the CDR3 portion is preserved as DNA: 42 bases, with reading frame beginning at the first base. Based on the germline V gene, the CDR1 and CDR2 sequences are MNHNS and SASEGT. Germline trimming amounts to 5 bases on V and 8 bases on J, with 5 as the count of junction bases outside the gene matches. The data derive from a study of CD8 T cells in ankylosing spondylitis (dated by TCRdb to the late 2010s). A note on the overall study: The study set out to find disease-linked TCR variants by profiling T cell receptor beta repertoires in ankylosing spondylitis patients and healthy donors. Peripheral blood samples were taken, and synovial fluid was additionally collected from ankylosing spondylitis patients. The whole study cohort included over 85 healthy donors and 25 ankylosing spondylitis patients.

The sample was run on an Illumina HiSeq 2500. TCR beta libraries were prepared by quantitative 5'-RACE with molecular barcodes. Processing in the source paper ran as follows. Disease-linked TCR variants were identified with a new computational method built on a probabilistic model of VDJ rearrangement. Clones were called with MiXCR by TCRdb after fastp trimmed the public reads at Q25, and only in-frame beta chains were retained. Rows merge per CDR3 protein into single entries with the most common DNA and genes. The V and J calls shown here were made by TCRdb, not taken from the authors' results. The sample table shows a few hundred thousand distinct CDR3 sequences, and about 20% are seen once. About a sixth of the sample rests with the top ten. The study at large found these results: Some motif variants had previously been reported in the synovial fluid and blood of reactive arthritis patients, which suggests shared mechanisms of disease initiation. A CD8+ phenotype was shown by the disease-linked clones, which were found at relatively low frequencies in peripheral blood. A TCR beta motif made up of several highly homologous amino acid variants appeared to be characteristic of blood from ankylosing spondylitis patients. According to the report, matched synovial fluid samples from ankylosing spondylitis patients were significantly enriched for the disease-linked clones.

This sequence uses TRBV6-1 and TRBJ1-4, and 10 junction bases match TRBD1. The specimen sequenced was blood, either unsorted or a sorted T cell fraction (not recorded which). The receptor was isolated from a male donor with ankylosing spondylitis. The bases are TGTGCCAGCAGTACCCGGGACAGGGGCGAAAAACTGTTTTTT. This codes for CASSTRDRGEKLFF.